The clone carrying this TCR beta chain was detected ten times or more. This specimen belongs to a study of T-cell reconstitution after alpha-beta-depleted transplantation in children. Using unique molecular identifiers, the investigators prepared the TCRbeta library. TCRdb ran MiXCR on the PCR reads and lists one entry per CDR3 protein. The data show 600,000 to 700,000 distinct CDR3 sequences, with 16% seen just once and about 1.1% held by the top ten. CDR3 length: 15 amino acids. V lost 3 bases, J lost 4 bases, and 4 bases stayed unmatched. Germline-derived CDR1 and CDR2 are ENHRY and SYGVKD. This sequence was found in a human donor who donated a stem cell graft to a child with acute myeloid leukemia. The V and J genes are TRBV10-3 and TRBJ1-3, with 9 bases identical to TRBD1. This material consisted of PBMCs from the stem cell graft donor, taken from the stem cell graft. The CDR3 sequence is CAISDWDRVGNTIYF. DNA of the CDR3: TGTGCCATCAGTGACTGGGACAGGGTCGGAAACACCATATATTTT.